These T cell receptor beta chains were read from a single sample in a study of CD8 T cells in Susac syndrome. MiXCR, run by TCRdb on the immunoSEQ multiplex PCR reads, gives a single entry per CDR3 protein. This table has roughly 200,000 distinct CDR3 sequences, over 85% appearing once. Sequenced sample: CD4+ T cells from PBMCs. These receptor sequences come from a human donor in good health. Both conserved end residues are part of each CDR3. Fields, in order: clone size, J gene, D gene, V gene, CDR3 DNA, CDR3 protein. A D gene is named only where the DNA matches it firmly. Size values are once, few and many counts, or a class for expanded clones, and some rows have none.

size: NA
J: TRBJ2-6
D: NA
V: TRBV4-2
DNA: TGTGCCAGCAGCCAAGAAGGGGCTTCTAGCTCTGGGGCCAACGTCCTGACTTTC
CDR3: CASSQEGASSSGANVLTF

size: NA
J: TRBJ1-2
D: NA
V: TRBV20-1
DNA: TGCAGTGCTGCGGCCGATGGCTACACCTTC
CDR3: CSAAADGYTF

size: NA
J: TRBJ2-5
D: NA
V: TRBV5-1
DNA: TGCGCCAGCAGCAGGACCGACTACCAAGAGACCCAGTACTTC
CDR3: CASSRTDYQETQYF

size: NA
J: TRBJ2-1
D: TRBD2
V: TRBV20-1
DNA: TGCAGTGTTATAGGTGTTAGGCGGGAGGGCCACAATGAGCAGTTCTTC
CDR3: CSVIGVRREGHNEQFF

size: once
J: TRBJ2-3
D: NA
V: TRBV29-1
DNA: TGCAGCGTTGCAGGGCTTAACACAGATACGCAGTATTTT
CDR3: CSVAGLNTDTQYF

size: NA
J: TRBJ1-5
D: NA
V: TRBV20-1
DNA: TGCAGTGCTAGAGATAGAATATCGGGGGGGCAAAATCAGCCCCAGCATTTT
CDR3: CSARDRISGGQNQPQHF

size: NA
J: TRBJ1-2
D: NA
V: TRBV4-2
DNA: TGTGCCAGCAGCCAAGATCTGGGGATCGACTATGGCTACACCTTC
CDR3: CASSQDLGIDYGYTF

size: NA
J: TRBJ2-7
D: TRBD2
V: TRBV3-1
DNA: TGTGCCAGCAGCCAAGCCCGCCCCAGCGGGAGGGAAGAGCAGTACTTC
CDR3: CASSQARPSGREEQYF

size: few
J: TRBJ2-3
D: TRBD1
V: TRBV20-1
DNA: TGCAGTGCTAGGACAGGGGGCACAGATACGCAGTATTTT
CDR3: CSARTGGTDTQYF

size: once
J: TRBJ1-3
D: NA
V: TRBV15
DNA: TGTGCCACCAGCAGAGATCGAGTCGGCTCTGGAAACACCATATATTTT
CDR3: CATSRDRVGSGNTIYF

size: NA
J: TRBJ2-1
D: TRBD2
V: TRBV4-3
DNA: TGCGCCAGCAGCCACCTGGTAGCGGGGTGGAATAATGAGCAGTTCTTC
CDR3: CASSHLVAGWNNEQFF

size: NA
J: TRBJ1-1
D: TRBD1
V: TRBV5-1
DNA: TGCGCCAGCAGCTTCCAACAGGGGGTGAACACTGAAGCTTTCTTT
CDR3: CASSFQQGVNTEAFF

size: NA
J: TRBJ2-3
D: TRBD2
V: TRBV3-1
DNA: TGTGCCAGCAGCGATAGCGGGGACACAGATACGCAGTATTTT
CDR3: CASSDSGDTDTQYF

size: NA
J: TRBJ1-5
D: NA
V: TRBV20-1
DNA: TGCAGTGCTAGCGGGAGCAATCAGCCCCAGCATTTT
CDR3: CSASGSNQPQHF

size: NA
J: TRBJ1-3
D: NA
V: TRBV5-4
DNA: TGTGCCAGCAGCTTGCGTTCTGGAAACACCATATATTTT
CDR3: CASSLRSGNTIYF

size: NA
J: TRBJ2-7
D: NA
V: TRBV6-6
DNA: TGTGCCAGCAGTTACAACGTGTACGAGCAGTACTTC
CDR3: CASSYNVYEQYF